The 23 T cell receptor beta chains reported below all come from one sample, sequenced in a study of shared clonotypes between healthy human individuals. TCRdb's copy holds only in-frame clones and misses some; the assay was immunoSEQ multiplex PCR. The repertoire holds approximately 840,000 clones, with around 96% as singletons. In the naive CD8 group, cells lacked CD45RO and were positively selected for CCR7, so terminally differentiated effector memory CD45RA+ cells were left out. Sample: naive CD8+ T cells sorted from blood. The receptors were gathered from a man aged 25 to 45 in good health.

V is TRBV28 and J is TRBJ1-4, with unresolved D. The length of the CDR3 is 14 residues. Germline-derived CDR1 and CDR2 are MDHEN and SYDVKM. Trimming pared 5 bases from V and 7 bases from J, leaving 14 bases between. CDR3 sequence (DNA): TGTGCCAGCAGTCCCCCTAACAATCTTGAAAAACTGTTTTTT. The encoded protein is CASSPPNNLEKLFF. Drawing the rest from reference TRBV28 and TRBJ1-4, the complete variable domain is DVKVTQSSRYLVKRTGEKVFLECVQDMDHENMFWYRQDPGLGLRLIYFSYDVKMKEKGDIPEGYSVSREKKERFSLILESASTNQTSMYLCASSPPNNLEKLFFGSGTQLSVL.

V is TRBV27 and J is TRBJ2-1; 7 positions match TRBD2. V lost 4 bases, J lost 3 bases, and 6 bases stayed unmatched. Looked up from germline, CDR1 is MNHEY and CDR2 is SMNVEV (reference sequence). The CDR3 has 15 amino acids. CDR3 DNA: TGTGCCAGCAGTTATGGGTCTAGCGGCTACAATGAGCAGTTCTTC. Amino acid sequence: CASSYGSSGYNEQFF.

Concerning this clone: This same CDR3 is encoded by further DNA sequences in the sample. This chain uses TRBV4-1 with TRBJ2-7; 12 nucleotides agree with TRBD1. V dropped 1 base and J dropped 4; count of bases not matched to a gene: 2. The CDR3 loop spans 15 amino acids. From germline, CDR1 is MGHRA and CDR2 YSYEKL. This CDR3 reads CASSQGGQGAYEQYF. In nucleotides, the CDR3 is TGCGCCAGCAGCCAAGGGGGACAGGGGGCGTACGAGCAGTACTTC.

The chain has TRBV2 and TRBJ2-7, with 8 bases that match TRBD2. This CDR3 contains 15 residues. In germline, CDR1 is SNHLY, CDR2 FYNNEI. With 7 bases clipped from V and 3 bases from J, the junction kept 11 bases outside the gene matches. CDR3 DNA: TGTGCCAGCAACGCCCCGGGCGGGGGGATCTACGAGCAGTACTTC. As protein: CASNAPGGGIYEQYF.

The chain couples TRBV27 to TRBJ1-5, with TRBD1 matching 8 bases. This CDR3 comprises 14 residues. J gave up 8 bases and V 5 bases, and 8 bases lay outside the gene matches. Germline CDR1 reads MNHEY; CDR2 reads SMNVEV (reference sequence). The CDR3 loop reads CASSLGTGAEPQHF. CDR3 in DNA: TGTGCCAGCAGTCTCGGGACAGGTGCAGAGCCCCAGCATTTT.

The CDR3: CASSQIEGDAQYF. The CDR3 region has the DNA TGCGCCAGCAGCCAGATCGAGGGGGATGCGCAGTATTTT. The chain employs TRBV4-3 and TRBJ2-3, with D possibly being TRBD1 (6 bases). The V gene's germline CDR1 is LGHNA and CDR2 YSLEER. Trimming cost V 3 bases and J 10 bases, with 14 bases left between them. This CDR3 region has 13 residues.

The rearrangement joins TRBV7-2 to TRBJ2-7; D is ambiguous. CDR3 size: 13 residues. The V gene's germline CDR1 is SGHTA and CDR2 FQGNSA. The V gene lost 1 base and the J gene lost 5 bases, with 9 bases spanning the gap. CDR3 DNA: TGTGCCAGCAGCTTAGATGGGTGGAACGAGCAGTACTTC. It translates to CASSLDGWNEQYF.

This sequence joins TRBV5-1 and TRBJ1-2, with 7 bases identical to TRBD1. CDR3 length: 14 residues. V lost 0 bases to trimming and J lost 4 bases; unmatched junction nucleotides: 3. Germline V gene sequence: CDR1 SGHRS, CDR2 YFSETQ. The CDR3 DNA is TGCGCCAGCAGCTTGGCGGCAGGGGGCTATGGCTACACCTTC. Its translation is CASSLAAGGYGYTF. Variable domain in full (rest from reference TRBV5-1 and TRBJ1-2): KAGVTQTPRYLIKTRGQQVTLSCSPISGHRSVSWYQQTPGQGLQFLFEYFSETQRNKGNFPGRFSGRQFSNSRSEMNVSTLELGDSALYLCASSLAAGGYGYTFGSGTRLTVV.

This clone was picked up one time. The chain is built from TRBV7-9 and TRBJ2-1; perhaps D is TRBD1 or TRBD2 (5 bases each). Germline V lookup: CDR1 SEHNR, CDR2 FQNEAQ (reference sequence). This CDR3 spans 15 amino acids. V lost 6 bases to trimming and J lost 6 bases, with 18 bases between them. The CDR3: CASSPSLAGANEQFF. CDR3 nucleotides: TGTGCCAGCAGTCCCTCTCTCGCCGGGGCCAATGAGCAGTTCTTC.

This chain joins TRBV29-1 and TRBJ2-5; TRBD1 is a possible D gene (6 bases). The CDR3 consists of 14 residues. Trimming stripped 7 bases from V and 4 bases from J, with 19 bases between. Germline loops: CDR1 SQVTM, CDR2 ANQGSEA. CDR3 DNA: TGCAGCGCCACTCTCAGGGGAGATGGAGAGACCCAGTACTTC. Amino acid sequence: CSATLRGDGETQYF.

V gene TRBV2 combines with J gene TRBJ1-2; no firm D call. This CDR3 comprises 15 residues. Between the trimmed V and J ends, which lost 6 bases and 1 base, there was a span of 15 bases. Per the germline V gene, CDR1 is SNHLY and CDR2 is FYNNEI. This chain's CDR3 is CASRVGNTDNYGYTF. CDR3 DNA: TGTGCCAGCAGGGTAGGGAACACGGATAACTATGGCTACACCTTC.

V gene TRBV4-1 combines with J gene TRBJ2-3; D is uncertain. The germline gives CDR1 MGHRA, CDR2 YSYEKL. V was trimmed by 0 bases and J by 0 bases, leaving 4 bases between them. The CDR3 runs 14 residues. The CDR3 loop reads CASSQDWSTDTQYF. Written as DNA, the CDR3 is TGCGCCAGCAGCCAAGACTGGAGCACAGATACGCAGTATTTT.

The chain uses TRBV7-9 and TRBJ1-2; D is undetermined. Germline values: CDR1 SEHNR, CDR2 FQNEAQ (reference sequence). The V end was cut by 1 base, the J end by 0 bases, with 6 bases between. The CDR3 length is 14 residues. Written as DNA, the CDR3 is TGTGCCAGCAGCTTAGACCCCCCTAACTATGGCTACACCTTC. It codes for CASSLDPPNYGYTF.

The chain links TRBV7-9 to TRBJ1-2; 10 positions agree with TRBD1. V shed 2 bases and J 7 bases; nucleotides not matched to a gene: 7. Germline V gene data show CDR1 as SEHNR and CDR2 as FQNEAQ (reference sequence). There are 15 residues in the CDR3. The CDR3 DNA is TGTGCCAGCAGCTTACCCCTAGACAGGGGGCCTGGCTACACCTTC. Translation gives CASSLPLDRGPGYTF.

The gene calls are TRBV6-7 and TRBJ2-5; D is unclear. TRBV6-7 is given ORF status, its function remaining uncertain. With 0 bases removed from V and 2 bases from J, the gap between germline ends came to 13 bases. The CDR3 covers 16 residues. CDR3 sequence: CASSYSIRQTQETQYF. The CDR3 bases are TGTGCCAGCAGTTACTCGATTAGGCAGACGCAAGAGACCCAGTACTTC.

V and J are TRBV27 and TRBJ1-1, with D possibly TRBD1 on 6 matching bases. Per germline, CDR1 MNHEY and CDR2 SMNVEV (reference sequence). V was pared by 6 bases and J by 0 bases, with 14 bases between. This CDR3 spans 15 amino acids. The CDR3 sequence: CASRNLQGMNTEAFF. CDR3 DNA: TGTGCCAGCAGAAACCTCCAGGGGATGAACACTGAAGCTTTCTTT.

V usage is TRBV29-1 and J usage is TRBJ2-1; 10 nucleotides align to TRBD2. Germline CDR1 and CDR2: SQVTM and ANQGSEA. V lost 0 bases and J lost 9; bases outside the gene matches: 5. The CDR3 runs 14 residues. The CDR3 DNA is TGCAGCGTTGAAGACCCAGCGGGAGGGACTGAGCAGTTCTTC. It yields the protein CSVEDPAGGTEQFF.

The chain joins TRBV4-1 to TRBJ2-7; 7 bases map to TRBD2. J gave up 2 bases and V 2 bases, and 3 bases lay outside the gene matches. CDR1 and CDR2 from the germline V gene are MGHRA and YSYEKL. This CDR3 is 14 amino acids long. The CDR3: CASSQSGTTYEQYF. For the CDR3, the DNA is TGCGCCAGCAGCCAAAGCGGGACCACCTACGAGCAGTACTTC.

DNA for the CDR3: TGTGCCAGCAGCGTAACCCAGGGGGCAGGAGATACGCAGTATTTT. Its protein product is CASSVTQGAGDTQYF. The chain uses TRBV7-6 and TRBJ2-3, with 8 bases lining up with TRBD1. The CDR3 runs 15 residues. CDR1 is SGHVS and CDR2 is FNYEAQ in the germline V gene. The ends lost 5 bases at V and 5 bases at J; junction bases unmatched: 9.

V gene TRBV11-2 combines with J gene TRBJ2-1; 14 bases agree with TRBD2. This CDR3 region has 16 residues. The germline V gene encodes CDR1 SGHAT and CDR2 FQNNGV. V lost 5 bases, J lost 7 bases, and 7 bases stayed unmatched. The CDR3 protein is CASSQGTSGSWNEQFF. Here the CDR3 DNA reads TGTGCCAGCAGCCAAGGGACTAGCGGGAGTTGGAATGAGCAGTTCTTC.

This clone was recorded only once. J is TRBJ2-7 and V is TRBV10-1, with 8 bases fitting TRBD2. From germline, CDR1 is WNHNN and CDR2 SYGVQD (reference sequence). This CDR3 has 15 amino acids. Germline trimming cut 0 bases from V and 7 bases from J; bases unmatched to any gene: 8. The CDR3 region is CASSESIGRAGEQYF. In DNA, the CDR3 is TGCGCCAGCAGTGAGTCGATCGGGAGGGCCGGAGAGCAGTACTTC.

The chain couples TRBV6-6 to TRBJ1-1, with TRBD1 matching 7 bases. CDR1 and CDR2 from the germline V gene are MNHNY and SVGAGI (reference sequence). V was clipped by 0 bases and J by 6 bases; unmatched bases: 4. CDR3 length: 14 residues. The CDR3 protein is CASSYSGQGAEAFF. Here the CDR3 DNA reads TGTGCCAGCAGTTACTCAGGGCAGGGGGCTGAAGCTTTCTTT.

V gene TRBV27 combines with J gene TRBJ2-7, with 8 bases matching TRBD2. The CDR3 has 14 residues. Germline values: CDR1 MNHEY, CDR2 SMNVEV (reference sequence). Trimming removed 3 bases from V and 0 bases from J; junction bases left unmatched: 1. This CDR3 is CASSFGTSSYEQYF. CDR3 bases: TGTGCCAGCAGTTTCGGGACTAGCTCCTACGAGCAGTACTTC.